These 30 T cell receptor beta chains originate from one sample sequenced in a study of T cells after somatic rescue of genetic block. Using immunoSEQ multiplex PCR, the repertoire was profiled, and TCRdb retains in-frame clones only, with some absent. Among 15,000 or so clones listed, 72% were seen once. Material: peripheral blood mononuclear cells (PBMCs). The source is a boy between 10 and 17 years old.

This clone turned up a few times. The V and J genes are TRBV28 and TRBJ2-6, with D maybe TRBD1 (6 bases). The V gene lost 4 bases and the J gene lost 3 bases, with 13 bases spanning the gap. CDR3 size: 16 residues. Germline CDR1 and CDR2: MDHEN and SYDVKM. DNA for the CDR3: TGTGCCAGCAGTTCTCCCACAGGGCATGGGGCCAACGTCCTGACTTTC. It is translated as CASSSPTGHGANVLTF.

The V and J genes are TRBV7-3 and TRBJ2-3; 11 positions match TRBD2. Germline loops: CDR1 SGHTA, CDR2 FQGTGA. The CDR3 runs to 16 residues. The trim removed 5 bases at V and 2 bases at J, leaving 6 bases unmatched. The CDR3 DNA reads TGTGCCAGCAGCATGTTAGCGGGGGGGCCCACAGATACGCAGTATTTT. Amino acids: CASSMLAGGPTDTQYF.

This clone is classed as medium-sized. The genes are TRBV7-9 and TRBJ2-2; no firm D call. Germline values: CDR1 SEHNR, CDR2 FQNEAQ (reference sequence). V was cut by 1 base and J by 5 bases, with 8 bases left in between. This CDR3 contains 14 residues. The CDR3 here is CASSLVTVTGELFF. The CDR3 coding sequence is TGTGCCAGCAGCTTAGTGACCGTTACCGGGGAGCTGTTTTTT.

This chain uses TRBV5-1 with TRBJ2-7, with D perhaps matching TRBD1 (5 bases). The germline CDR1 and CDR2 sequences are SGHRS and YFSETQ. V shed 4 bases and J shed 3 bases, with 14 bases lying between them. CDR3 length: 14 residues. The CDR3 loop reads CASSTDSRLYEQYF. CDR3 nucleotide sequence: TGCGCCAGCAGCACAGACAGTCGGCTCTACGAGCAGTACTTC.

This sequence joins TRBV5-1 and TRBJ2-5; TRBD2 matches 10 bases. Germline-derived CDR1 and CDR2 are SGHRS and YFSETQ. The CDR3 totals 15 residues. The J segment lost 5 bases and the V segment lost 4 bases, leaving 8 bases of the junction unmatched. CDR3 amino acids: CASSPSGGAGETQYF. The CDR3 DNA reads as TGCGCCAGCAGCCCCAGCGGGGGGGCCGGCGAGACCCAGTACTTC.

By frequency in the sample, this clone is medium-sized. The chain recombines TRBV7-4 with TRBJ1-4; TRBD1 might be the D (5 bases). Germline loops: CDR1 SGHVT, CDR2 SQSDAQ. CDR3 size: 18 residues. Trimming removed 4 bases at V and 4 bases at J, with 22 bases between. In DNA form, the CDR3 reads TGTGCCAGCAGCTCCACACCGGGACGAACTAACGTTAATGAAAAACTGTTTTTT. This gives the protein CASSSTPGRTNVNEKLFF.

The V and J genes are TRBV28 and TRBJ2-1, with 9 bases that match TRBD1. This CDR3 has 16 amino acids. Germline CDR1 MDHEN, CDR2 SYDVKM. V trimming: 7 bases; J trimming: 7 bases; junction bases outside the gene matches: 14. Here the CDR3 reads CASTLTAGTGQNEQFF. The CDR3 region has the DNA TGTGCCAGCACTCTCACCGCCGGGACAGGGCAAAATGAGCAGTTCTTC.

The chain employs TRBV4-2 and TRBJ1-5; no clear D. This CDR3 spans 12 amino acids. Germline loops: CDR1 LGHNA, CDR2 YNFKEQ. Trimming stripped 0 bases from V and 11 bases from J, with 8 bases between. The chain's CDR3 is CASSQDRKAQHF. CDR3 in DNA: TGTGCCAGCAGCCAAGACCGAAAAGCCCAGCATTTT.

This chain's CDR3 is CASSVGTYNEQFF. CDR3 DNA: TGTGCCAGCAGCGTCGGGACGTACAATGAGCAGTTCTTC. V gene TRBV7-9 combines with J gene TRBJ2-1; TRBD1 or TRBD2 may be the D gene (5 bases each). In germline, CDR1 is SEHNR, CDR2 FQNEAQ (reference sequence). The CDR3 length is 13 residues. Deletions cut 5 bases from V and 4 bases from J, with 9 bases between. Drawing the rest from reference TRBV7-9 and TRBJ2-1, the complete variable domain is DTGVSQNPRHKITKRGQNVTFRCDPISEHNRLYWYRQTLGQGPEFLTYFQNEAQLEKSRLLSDRFSAERPKGSFSTLEIQRTEQGDSAMYLCASSVGTYNEQFFGPGTRLTVL.

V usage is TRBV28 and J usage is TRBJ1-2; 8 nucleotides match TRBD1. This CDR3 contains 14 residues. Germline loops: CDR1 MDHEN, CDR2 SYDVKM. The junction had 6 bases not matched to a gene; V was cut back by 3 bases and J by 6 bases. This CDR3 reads CASSFGWTGNGYTF. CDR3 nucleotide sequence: TGTGCCAGCAGTTTCGGGTGGACAGGGAATGGCTACACCTTC.

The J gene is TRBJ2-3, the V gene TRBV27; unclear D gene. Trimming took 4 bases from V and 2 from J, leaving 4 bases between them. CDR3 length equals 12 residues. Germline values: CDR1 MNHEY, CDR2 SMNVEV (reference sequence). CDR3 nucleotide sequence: TGTGCCAGCAGTTCAATCACAGATACGCAGTATTTT. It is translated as CASSSITDTQYF.

CDR3 nucleotide sequence: TGCGCCAGCAGATCTTTTGGACAGGATAGCACCGGGGAGCTGTTTTTT. It yields the protein CASRSFGQDSTGELFF. The rearrangement links TRBV5-1 to TRBJ2-2, with 7 bases lining up with TRBD1. With V trimmed by 5 bases and J by 4 bases, 11 bases remained unmatched. CDR3 size: 16 residues. The germline CDR1 and CDR2 sequences are SGHRS and YFSETQ.

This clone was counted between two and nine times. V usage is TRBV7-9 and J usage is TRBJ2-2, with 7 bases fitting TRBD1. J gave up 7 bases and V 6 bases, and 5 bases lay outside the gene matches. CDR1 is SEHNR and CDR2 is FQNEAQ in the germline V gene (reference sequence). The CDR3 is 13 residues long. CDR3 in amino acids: CASRPTGVGELFF. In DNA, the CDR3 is TGTGCCAGCAGACCAACAGGGGTCGGGGAGCTGTTTTTT.

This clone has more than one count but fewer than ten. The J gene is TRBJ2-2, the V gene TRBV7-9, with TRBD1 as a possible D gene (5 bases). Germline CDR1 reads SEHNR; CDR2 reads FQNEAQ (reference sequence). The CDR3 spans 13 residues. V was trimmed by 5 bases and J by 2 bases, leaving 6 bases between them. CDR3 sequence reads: CASSQGNTGELFF. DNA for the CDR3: TGTGCCAGCAGCCAGGGAAACACCGGGGAGCTGTTTTTT. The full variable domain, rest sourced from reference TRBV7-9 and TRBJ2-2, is DTGVSQNPRHKITKRGQNVTFRCDPISEHNRLYWYRQTLGQGPEFLTYFQNEAQLEKSRLLSDRFSAERPKGSFSTLEIQRTEQGDSAMYLCASSQGNTGELFFGEGSRLTVL.

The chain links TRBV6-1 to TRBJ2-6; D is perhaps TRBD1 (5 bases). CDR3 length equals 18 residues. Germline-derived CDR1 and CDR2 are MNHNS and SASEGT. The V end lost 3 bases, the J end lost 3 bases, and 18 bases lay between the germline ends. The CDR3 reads CASSEGYIVRGGANVLTF. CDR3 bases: TGTGCCAGCAGTGAGGGTTACATTGTAAGGGGTGGGGCCAACGTCCTGACTTTC.

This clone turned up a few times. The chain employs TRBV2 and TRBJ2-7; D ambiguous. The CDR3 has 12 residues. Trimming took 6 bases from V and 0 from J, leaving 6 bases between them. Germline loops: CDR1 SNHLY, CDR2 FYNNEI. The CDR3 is CASRKDSYEQYF. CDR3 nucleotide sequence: TGTGCCAGCAGGAAGGACTCCTACGAGCAGTACTTC. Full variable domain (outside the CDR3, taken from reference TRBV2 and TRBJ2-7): EPEVTQTPSHQVTQMGQEVILRCVPISNHLYFYWYRQILGQKVEFLVSFYNNEISEKSEIFDDQFSVERPDGSNFTLKIRSTKLEDSAMYFCASRKDSYEQYFGPGTRLTVT.

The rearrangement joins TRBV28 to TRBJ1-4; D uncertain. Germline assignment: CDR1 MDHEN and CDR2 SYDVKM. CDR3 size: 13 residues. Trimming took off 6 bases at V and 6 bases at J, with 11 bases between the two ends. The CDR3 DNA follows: TGTGCCAGCAGCTCAGGAGAGGATGAAAAACTGTTTTTT. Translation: CASSSGEDEKLFF.

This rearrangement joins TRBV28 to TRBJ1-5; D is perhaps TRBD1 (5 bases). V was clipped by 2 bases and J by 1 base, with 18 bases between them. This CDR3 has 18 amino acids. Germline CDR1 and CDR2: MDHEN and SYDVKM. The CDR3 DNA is TGTGCCAGCAGTTTAATCGTGGGCCGGGGGTTCAGCAATCAGCCCCAGCATTTT. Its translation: CASSLIVGRGFSNQPQHF. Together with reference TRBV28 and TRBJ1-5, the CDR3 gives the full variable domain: DVKVTQSSRYLVKRTGEKVFLECVQDMDHENMFWYRQDPGLGLRLIYFSYDVKMKEKGDIPEGYSVSREKKERFSLILESASTNQTSMYLCASSLIVGRGFSNQPQHFGDGTRLSIL.

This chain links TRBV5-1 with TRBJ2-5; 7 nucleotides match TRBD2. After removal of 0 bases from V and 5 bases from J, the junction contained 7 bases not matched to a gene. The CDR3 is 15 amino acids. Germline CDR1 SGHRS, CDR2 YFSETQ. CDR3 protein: CASSLARWGGETQYF. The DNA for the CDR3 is TGCGCCAGCAGCTTGGCCCGGTGGGGAGGGGAGACCCAGTACTTC. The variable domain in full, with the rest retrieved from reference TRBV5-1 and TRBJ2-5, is KAGVTQTPRYLIKTRGQQVTLSCSPISGHRSVSWYQQTPGQGLQFLFEYFSETQRNKGNFPGRFSGRQFSNSRSEMNVSTLELGDSALYLCASSLARWGGETQYFGPGTRLLVL.

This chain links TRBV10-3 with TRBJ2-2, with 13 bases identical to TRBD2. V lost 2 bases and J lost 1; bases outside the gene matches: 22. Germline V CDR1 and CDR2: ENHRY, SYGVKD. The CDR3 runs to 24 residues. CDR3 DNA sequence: TGTGCCATCAGTGAGCGGGGCCCCAGACAGGGTTGGACTAGCGGGAGAGAGAACACCGGGGAGCTGTTTTTT. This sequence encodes CAISERGPRQGWTSGRENTGELFF.

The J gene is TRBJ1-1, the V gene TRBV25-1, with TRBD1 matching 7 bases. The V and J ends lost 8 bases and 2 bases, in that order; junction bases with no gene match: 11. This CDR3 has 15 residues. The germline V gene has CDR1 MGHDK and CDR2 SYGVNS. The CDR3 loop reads CASSQLGTVNTEAFF. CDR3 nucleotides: TGTGCCAGCTCCCAACTCGGGACAGTTAACACTGAAGCTTTCTTT.

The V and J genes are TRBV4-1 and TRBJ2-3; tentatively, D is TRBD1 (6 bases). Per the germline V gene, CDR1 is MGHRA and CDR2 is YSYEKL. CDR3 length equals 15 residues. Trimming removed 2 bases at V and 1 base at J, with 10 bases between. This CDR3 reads CASSQTGFGTDTQYF. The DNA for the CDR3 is TGCGCCAGCAGCCAAACAGGGTTTGGCACAGATACGCAGTATTTT.

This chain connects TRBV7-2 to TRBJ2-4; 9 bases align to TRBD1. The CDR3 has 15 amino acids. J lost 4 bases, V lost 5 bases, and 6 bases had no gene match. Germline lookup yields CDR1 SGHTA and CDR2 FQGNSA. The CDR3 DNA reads TGTGCCAGCAGCAAATGGACAGGGGTTAAAAACATTCAGTACTTC. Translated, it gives CASSKWTGVKNIQYF. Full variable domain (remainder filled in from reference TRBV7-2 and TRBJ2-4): GAGVSQSPSNKVTEKGKDVELRCDPISGHTALYWYRQSLGQGLEFLIYFQGNSAPDKSGLPSDRFSAERTGGSVSTLTIQRTQQEDSAVYLCASSKWTGVKNIQYFGAGTRLSVL.

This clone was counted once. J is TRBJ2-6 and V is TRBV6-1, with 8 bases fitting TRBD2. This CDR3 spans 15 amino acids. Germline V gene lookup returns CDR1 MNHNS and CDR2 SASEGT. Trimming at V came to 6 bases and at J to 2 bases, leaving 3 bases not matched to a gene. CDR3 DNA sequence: TGTGCCAGCAGAAGCGGGAGAACTGGGGCCAACGTCCTGACTTTC. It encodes CASRSGRTGANVLTF.

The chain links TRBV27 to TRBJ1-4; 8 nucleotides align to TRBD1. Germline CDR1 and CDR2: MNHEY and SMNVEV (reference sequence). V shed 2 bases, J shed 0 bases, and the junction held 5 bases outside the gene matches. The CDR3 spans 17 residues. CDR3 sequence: CASSLARGPATNEKLFF. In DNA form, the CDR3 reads TGTGCCAGCAGTTTAGCCAGGGGGCCTGCAACTAATGAAAAACTGTTTTTT.

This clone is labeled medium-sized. The CDR3 protein is CASSDRGPSEKLFF. The CDR3 coding sequence is TGCGCCAGCAGTGACAGGGGGCCTAGCGAAAAACTGTTTTTT. The chain links TRBV10-2 to TRBJ1-4; TRBD1 matches 8 bases. CDR1 and CDR2 from the germline V gene are WSHSY and SAAADI. The CDR3 extends over 14 amino acids. The J segment lost 8 bases and the V segment lost 3 bases, leaving 5 bases of the junction unmatched.

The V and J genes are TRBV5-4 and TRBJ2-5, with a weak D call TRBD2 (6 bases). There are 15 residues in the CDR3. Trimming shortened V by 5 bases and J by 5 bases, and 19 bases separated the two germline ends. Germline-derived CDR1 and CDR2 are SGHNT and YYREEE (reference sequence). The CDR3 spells CASRVEGSPRETQYF. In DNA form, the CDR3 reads TGTGCCAGCAGAGTGGAGGGAAGCCCGCGGGAGACCCAGTACTTC.

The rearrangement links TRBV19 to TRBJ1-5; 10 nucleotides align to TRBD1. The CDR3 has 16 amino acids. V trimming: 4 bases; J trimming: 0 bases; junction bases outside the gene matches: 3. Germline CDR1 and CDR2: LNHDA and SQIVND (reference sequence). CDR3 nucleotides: TGTGCCAGTAGTAGTAGACAGGGGGCTAGCAATCAGCCCCAGCATTTT. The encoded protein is CASSSRQGASNQPQHF.

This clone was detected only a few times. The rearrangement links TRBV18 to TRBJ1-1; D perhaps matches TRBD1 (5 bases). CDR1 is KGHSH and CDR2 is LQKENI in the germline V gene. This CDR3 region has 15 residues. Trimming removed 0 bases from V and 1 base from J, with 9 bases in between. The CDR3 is CASSPPEGKNTEAFF. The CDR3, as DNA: TGTGCCAGCTCACCACCGGAGGGGAAGAACACTGAAGCTTTCTTT.

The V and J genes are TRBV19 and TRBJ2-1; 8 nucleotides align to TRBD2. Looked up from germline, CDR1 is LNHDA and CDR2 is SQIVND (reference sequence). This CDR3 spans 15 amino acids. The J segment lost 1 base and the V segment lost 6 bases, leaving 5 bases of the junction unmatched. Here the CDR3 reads CASRLGRGSYNEQFF. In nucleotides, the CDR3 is TGTGCCAGTAGGCTCGGGAGGGGATCCTACAATGAGCAGTTCTTC.